The rows below give T cell receptor beta chains drawn from one sample of a study of cytomegalovirus exposure and HLA in healthy donors. The assay was immunoSEQ multiplex PCR, and TCRdb's table has in-frame clones only and misses some. In the table there are fewer than 250,000 clones, 79% of which are singletons. What was sequenced was PBMCs. The receptor source for this set is a woman aged 18 to 35 in good health and CMV-seronegative. Both conserved end residues are part of each CDR3. A D gene is named only where the DNA matches it firmly. Clone size is not always given. Where it is, it says once, few, many or a class for expanded clones.

V	J	D	size	CDR3	DNA
TRBV6-1	TRBJ1-2	TRBD1	-	CASRKTTGRYDGYTF	TGTGCCAGCAGAAAAACGACAGGGAGGTACGATGGCTACACCTTC
TRBV28	TRBJ1-1	-	-	CASIFRDTEAFF	TGTGCCAGCATATTCCGGGACACTGAAGCTTTCTTT
TRBV6-6	TRBJ1-5	-	-	CASTWGGNQPQHF	TGTGCCAGCACCTGGGGCGGAAATCAGCCCCAGCATTTT
TRBV30	TRBJ2-7	TRBD2	few	CAWSMSGSLYEQYF	TGTGCCTGGAGTATGAGCGGGAGCCTCTACGAGCAGTACTTC
TRBV7-3	TRBJ1-6	-	-	CSSSQGGVASPLHF	TGTTCCAGCAGCCAAGGGGGGGTTGCTTCACCCCTCCACTTT
TRBV30	TRBJ2-6	-	-	CAWSVSQAGANVLTF	TGTGCCTGGAGTGTATCGCAGGCGGGGGCCAACGTCCTGACTTTC
TRBV27	TRBJ2-7	-	-	CASSLGGAPYEQYF	TGTGCCAGCAGTTTAGGGGGGGCACCCTACGAGCAGTACTTC
TRBV28	TRBJ1-4	-	-	CASSRGINEKLFF	TGTGCCAGCAGTCGGGGGATTAATGAAAAACTGTTTTTT
TRBV6-6	TRBJ2-1	-	once	CASSYGLVSYNEQFF	TGTGCCAGCAGTTACGGCCTAGTCTCCTACAATGAGCAGTTCTTC
TRBV7-9	TRBJ1-1	-	-	CSSSPPGGSAFF	TGTTCCAGCAGCCCCCCGGGGGGTTCAGCTTTCTTT
TRBV9	TRBJ1-3	-	-	CASSVRQGKNTIYF	TGTGCCAGCAGCGTACGGCAGGGAAAGAACACCATATATTTT
TRBV6-5	TRBJ2-2	-	-	CASSFGGADTGELFF	TGTGCCAGCAGTTTTGGGGGCGCGGACACCGGGGAGCTGTTTTTT
TRBV27	TRBJ1-2	-	few	CASSPPGMPYGYTF	TGTGCCAGCAGTCCACCCGGGATGCCCTATGGCTACACCTTC
TRBV25-1	TRBJ2-2	TRBD1	-	CASSEDRDAGELFF	TGTGCCAGCAGTGAGGACAGGGATGCCGGGGAGCTGTTTTTT
TRBV28	TRBJ1-6	-	once	CASSGDSRAPLHF	TGTGCCAGCAGCGGGGACTCTCGGGCACCCCTCCACTTT
TRBV27	TRBJ2-7	TRBD1	-	CASSLSTGDSYEQYF	TGTGCCAGCAGTTTATCGACAGGGGATTCCTACGAGCAGTACTTC
TRBV28	TRBJ2-5	-	-	CASNGVQETQYF	TGTGCCAGCAACGGGGTCCAAGAGACCCAGTACTTC
TRBV28	TRBJ2-3	TRBD2	-	CASSSREGMGTQYF	TGTGCCAGCAGTTCCCGGGAGGGCATGGGTACGCAGTATTTT
TRBV7-2	TRBJ2-3	TRBD2	-	CANHPFLAGGRNTDTQYF	TGTGCCAACCACCCGTTCCTAGCGGGAGGCCGAAACACAGATACGCAGTATTTT
TRBV15	TRBJ1-2	TRBD1	few	CATSRDRDRGFYGYTF	TGTGCCACCAGCAGAGATAGGGACAGGGGGTTCTATGGCTACACCTTC
TRBV9	TRBJ1-1	-	-	CASSRTNLNTEAFF	TGTGCCAGCAGCCGCACAAACCTGAACACTGAAGCTTTCTTT
TRBV7-2	TRBJ2-7	-	-	CASIETLAYPGEQYF	TGTGCCAGCATCGAAACTCTAGCGTACCCCGGCGAGCAGTACTTC
TRBV30	TRBJ1-2	-	-	CAWSPIWGGGYTF	TGTGCCTGGAGTCCCATCTGGGGGGGTGGCTACACCTTC
TRBV28	TRBJ1-1	-	-	CASTKSTNTEAFF	TGTGCCAGCACTAAATCAACGAACACTGAAGCTTTCTTT
TRBV27	TRBJ2-7	TRBD2	few	CASRDRLAGEYF	TGTGCCAGCAGAGATCGACTAGCGGGGGAGTACTTC
TRBV6-6	TRBJ1-5	-	-	CASSYHRALSQPQHF	TGTGCCAGCAGTTATCACAGGGCCCTTAGTCAGCCCCAGCATTTT
TRBV28	TRBJ1-5	-	-	CASSQWGRNQPQHF	TGTGCCAGCAGTCAATGGGGGCGGAATCAGCCCCAGCATTTT
TRBV15	TRBJ1-3	TRBD1	-	CATSEDRGFGNTIYF	TGTGCCACCAGCGAGGACAGGGGATTTGGAAACACCATATATTTT